The 13 T cell receptor beta chains below all came from one sample that was sequenced in a study of vaccination and CD4 T cells after COVID-19. The treatment here: roughly 11-day PBMC culture with coronavirus spike peptide pools or control peptides (ViraFEST assay). Sequenced with the Oncomine TCR Beta short-read assay was DNA taken from cultured CD4+ T cells. TCRdb reprocessed the PCR reads via MiXCR and lists one record per CDR3 protein. The repertoire consists of approximately 15,000 distinct CDR3 sequences, with about 48% occurring once and the leading ten covering roughly 4.2%. Antigens of these TCRs are unknown. The sample here was CD4+ T cells from blood, cultured in vitro, taken before SARS-CoV-2 vaccination. The receptors stem from a human donor who had recovered from COVID-19.

The chain carries TRBV6-2 or TRBV6-3 and TRBJ2-3, with TRBD2 matching 8 bases. Germline CDR1 and CDR2: MNHEY and SVGEGT. V shed 6 bases, J shed 9 bases, and the junction held 2 bases outside the gene matches. The CDR3 length is 11 residues. The CDR3 DNA sequence: TGTGCCAGCAGCCGGGAGGGAACGCAGTATTTT. Its protein is CASSREGTQYF.

The DNA of the CDR3 is TGTGCCAGTGCCGGCGGTAATTCCTATGGCTACACCTTC. Protein sequence: CASAGGNSYGYTF. The chain carries TRBV12-3 or TRBV12-4 and TRBJ1-2; D is unresolved. CDR3 length equals 13 residues. V was cut by 9 bases and J by 4 bases, with 15 bases left in between.

The J gene is TRBJ1-2, the V gene TRBV7-9; D is perhaps TRBD1 (5 bases). The length of the CDR3 is 11 residues. Trimming shortened V by 8 bases and J by 4 bases, and 8 bases separated the two germline ends. CDR1 SEHNR and CDR2 FQNEAQ come from the germline V gene (reference sequence). The CDR3 nucleotides are TGTGCCAGCGGGGACTTCTATGGCTACACCTTC. Translation gives CASGDFYGYTF.

The genes are TRBV2 and TRBJ1-5, with no clear D. CDR1 is SNHLY and CDR2 is FYNNEI in the germline V gene. V dropped 6 bases and J dropped 3 bases, with 15 bases sitting between them. This CDR3 spans 15 amino acids. CDR3 residues: CASRARTGDNQPQHF. The CDR3 nucleotides are TGTGCCAGCAGAGCCCGGACGGGAGACAATCAGCCCCAGCATTTT.

This clonotype was seen just once. The chain employs TRBV7-9 and TRBJ2-3, with no clear D. This CDR3 is built from 15 residues. CDR1 SEHNR and CDR2 FQNEAQ come from the germline V gene (reference sequence). Trimming removed 1 base from V and 3 bases from J, with 11 bases in between. The CDR3 is CASSLVGITTDTQYF. CDR3 in DNA: TGTGCCAGCAGCTTAGTGGGTATAACTACAGATACGCAGTATTTT.

V and J are TRBV4-1 and TRBJ1-6; possibly TRBD1 for D (6 bases). V shed 0 bases and J shed 7 bases, with 16 bases lying between them. Germline CDR1 reads MGHRA; CDR2 reads YSYEKL. The CDR3 covers 17 residues. The CDR3 loop reads CASSQDRGRGSNSPLHF. The CDR3 DNA follows: TGCGCCAGCAGCCAAGATCGAGGCAGGGGATCCAATTCACCCCTCCACTTT.

V usage is TRBV2 and J usage is TRBJ1-5; 8 nucleotides align to TRBD1. The CDR3 has 15 amino acids. CDR1 is SNHLY, CDR2 FYNNEI, per germline. J lost 3 bases, V lost 6 bases, and 7 bases had no gene match. The chain's CDR3 is CASRSGTGDNQPQHF. CDR3 sequence (DNA): TGTGCCAGCAGATCCGGGACAGGAGACAATCAGCCCCAGCATTTT.

DNA for the CDR3: TGCGCCAGCAGCCAAGGCAGTAATAGCAATCAGCCCCAGCATTTT. As protein: CASSQGSNSNQPQHF. The rearrangement links TRBV4-1 to TRBJ1-5; the D is unclear. CDR3 length equals 15 residues. V shed 1 base and J shed 0 bases, with 7 bases lying between them. Germline lookup yields CDR1 MGHRA and CDR2 YSYEKL.

The rearrangement joins TRBV20-1 to TRBJ1-2; no definite D call. The V and J ends lost 0 bases and 7 bases respectively, with 15 bases between them. Germline V gene data show CDR1 as DFQATT and CDR2 as SNEGSKA (reference sequence). The CDR3 contains 14 residues. Here the CDR3 DNA reads TGCAGTGCTAGAGATGTGGGAGGAATGGGTGGCTACACCTTC. It specifies CSARDVGGMGGYTF.

This chain connects TRBV20-1 to TRBJ2-7; 9 bases are shared with TRBD2. The germline V gene has CDR1 DFQATT and CDR2 SNEGSKA (reference sequence). This CDR3 spans 15 amino acids. Germline trimming cut 2 bases from V and 5 bases from J; bases unmatched to any gene: 10. CDR3: CSARRFSGSLHEQYF. CDR3 in DNA: TGCAGTGCTAGACGGTTTAGCGGGAGTCTCCACGAGCAGTACTTC.

This chain uses TRBV6-2 or TRBV6-3 with TRBJ1-5; D gene unclear. Germline assignment: CDR1 MNHEY and CDR2 SVGEGT. V was clipped by 6 bases and J by 1 base, with 22 bases between them. The CDR3 is 18 amino acids. The CDR3, as DNA: TGTGCCAGCAGCTATGTCGCCAGGACGGGCCTAAGCAATCAGCCCCAGCATTTT. Protein product: CASSYVARTGLSNQPQHF.

There are a few counts of this clonotype. The genes are TRBV15 and TRBJ1-5, with 8 bases matching TRBD1. Trimming removed 0 bases from V and 5 bases from J; junction bases left unmatched: 6. Looked up from germline, CDR1 is LNHNV and CDR2 is YYDKDF (reference sequence). The CDR3 has 16 amino acids. CDR3 protein: CATSRDQGAIHQPQHF. CDR3 in DNA: TGTGCCACCAGCAGAGATCAGGGGGCAATCCATCAGCCCCAGCATTTT.

The genes are TRBV12-3 or TRBV12-4 and TRBJ1-5; 10 positions agree with TRBD1. The CDR3 loop spans 16 amino acids. The ends lost 6 bases at V and 6 bases at J; junction bases unmatched: 11. CDR3 protein: CASRFSGQGTGQPQHF. CDR3 sequence (DNA): TGTGCCAGCAGATTCTCGGGACAGGGGACGGGTCAGCCCCAGCATTTT.